Following are 31 T cell receptor beta chains from one sample sequenced in a study of cytomegalovirus exposure and HLA in healthy donors. This table comes from immunoSEQ multiplex PCR, and its TCRdb copy is limited to in-frame clones, with some not included. The sample carries 250,000 to 400,000 clones, roughly 87% recorded once. Sequencing used PBMCs. These receptor sequences come from a man younger than 45 in good health and CMV-seronegative.

Only a few counts were recorded for this clone. This sequence joins TRBV6-1 and TRBJ1-5, with TRBD1 matching 10 bases. This CDR3 spans 17 amino acids. Germline-derived CDR1 and CDR2 are MNHNS and SASEGT. V shed 4 bases and J 0 bases; nucleotides not matched to a gene: 6. CDR3 in DNA: TGTGCCAGCAGTGGCCGGGACAGGGGCAATAGCAATCAGCCCCAGCATTTT. This gives the protein CASSGRDRGNSNQPQHF.

In the case of this clone: The sample contains more than one DNA sequence encoding this CDR3. The chain recombines TRBV9 with TRBJ2-3, with D possibly being TRBD2 (7 bases). The CDR3 is 16 residues long. CDR1 is SGDLS and CDR2 is YYNGEE in the germline V gene. Trimming shortened V by 2 bases and J by 1 base, and 14 bases separated the two germline ends. The CDR3: CASSVEGGEGTDTQYF. The CDR3 DNA reads TGTGCCAGCAGCGTCGAGGGGGGGGAGGGCACAGATACGCAGTATTTT.

This clone was seen only once. The chain carries TRBV5-5 and TRBJ1-2; weak D call: TRBD1 (6 bases). Germline V CDR1 and CDR2: SGHKS, YYEKEE (reference sequence). The CDR3 has 15 amino acids. V was clipped by 0 bases and J by 4 bases, with 13 bases between them. The CDR3: CASSLAQGQAYGYTF. CDR3 in DNA: TGTGCCAGCAGCTTGGCGCAGGGGCAGGCCTATGGCTACACCTTC.

This sequence joins TRBV11-2 and TRBJ2-5; 9 nucleotides agree with TRBD1. The CDR3 is made up of 15 amino acids. Germline V lookup: CDR1 SGHAT, CDR2 FQNNGV. J lost 4 bases, V lost 4 bases, and 7 bases had no gene match. The CDR3 reads CASSSYRGRGETQYF. CDR3 sequence (DNA): TGTGCCAGCAGCTCCTACAGGGGGCGCGGAGAGACCCAGTACTTC.

The chain uses TRBV4-1 and TRBJ2-2; no reliable D call. V was shortened by 4 bases and J by 1 base, with 10 bases between the two germline ends. Germline loops: CDR1 MGHRA, CDR2 YSYEKL. CDR3 length: 15 residues. The CDR3 DNA reads as TGCGCCAGCAGCCCAGGTCAGTTGAACACCGGGGAGCTGTTTTTT. Its protein product is CASSPGQLNTGELFF.

The chain carries TRBV9 and TRBJ2-3; 9 bases are a match to TRBD2. Unmatched junction bases numbered 3, after V lost 4 bases and J lost 0 bases. Looked up from germline, CDR1 is SGDLS and CDR2 is YYNGEE. CDR3 length: 15 residues. In DNA form, the CDR3 reads TGTGCCAGCAGCCCCCTAGCGGGGAGCACAGATACGCAGTATTTT. This translates into CASSPLAGSTDTQYF.

This chain joins TRBV6-6 and TRBJ1-4; perhaps TRBD1 as D (6 bases). The CDR3 spans 11 residues. Germline V lookup: CDR1 MNHNY, CDR2 SVGAGI (reference sequence). The V and J ends lost 10 bases and 6 bases respectively, with 9 bases between them. CDR3 coding DNA: TGTGCCACCGGACAGTATGAAAAACTGTTTTTT. Residues: CATGQYEKLFF.

The V and J genes are TRBV6-6 and TRBJ1-5; D ambiguous. CDR3 length: 14 amino acids. Germline CDR1 is MNHNY and CDR2 is SVGAGI (reference sequence). Trimming pared 7 bases from V and 6 bases from J, leaving 16 bases between. CDR3 sequence (DNA): TGTGCCAGCACCGGGAACGGGAAGGGTCAGCCCCAGCATTTT. Amino acids: CASTGNGKGQPQHF.

This rearrangement joins TRBV11-3 to TRBJ2-5, with 16 bases identical to TRBD2. The V gene end was trimmed by 4 bases and the J gene end by 0 bases; junction bases not matched to a gene: 5. The CDR3 is made up of 18 amino acids. CDR1 and CDR2 from the germline V gene are SGHNT and YENEEA. The CDR3, as DNA: TGTGCCAGCAGCTCGGGACTAGCGGGGGGGACGTACCAAGAGACCCAGTACTTC. It codes for CASSSGLAGGTYQETQYF.

This clone was detected only once. V is TRBV18 and J is TRBJ1-1, with TRBD1 matching 7 bases. Unmatched junction bases numbered 2, after V lost 3 bases and J lost 7 bases. This CDR3 region has 12 residues. From germline, CDR1 is KGHSH and CDR2 LQKENI. The CDR3 DNA is TGTGCCAGCTCACCCGGGACAGTTGAAGCTTTCTTT. This codes for CASSPGTVEAFF.

This rearrangement joins TRBV6-6 to TRBJ1-1; D not certain. Looked up from germline, CDR1 is MNHNY and CDR2 is SVGAGI (reference sequence). The length of the CDR3 is 14 residues. V shed 5 bases and J shed 1 base, with 11 bases lying between them. The CDR3 nucleotides read TGTGCCAGCAGTAGCGCCGGGTCGAACACTGAAGCTTTCTTT. This sequence encodes CASSSAGSNTEAFF.

V and J are TRBV14 and TRBJ2-1; D unclear. V was trimmed by 1 base and J by 4 bases, leaving 8 bases between them. The CDR3 length is 14 residues. Germline V gene sequence: CDR1 SGHDN, CDR2 FVKESK. Here the CDR3 reads CASSQAISYNEQFF. DNA of the CDR3: TGTGCCAGCAGCCAAGCGATTAGTTACAATGAGCAGTTCTTC.

The gene calls are TRBV5-1 and TRBJ1-6; 9 positions agree with TRBD1. Per the germline V gene, CDR1 is SGHRS and CDR2 is YFSETQ. After removal of 4 bases from V and 9 bases from J, the junction contained 8 bases not matched to a gene. This CDR3 spans 15 amino acids. DNA for the CDR3: TGCGCCAGCAGCCTAACACAGGGGGCCGGTTCACCCCTCCACTTT. Residues: CASSLTQGAGSPLHF.

The rearrangement links TRBV10-1 to TRBJ1-1; D perhaps matches TRBD1 (6 bases). V lost 5 bases, J lost 1 base, and 11 bases lay in between. There are 14 residues in the CDR3. CDR1 is WNHNN, CDR2 SYGVQD, per germline (reference sequence). The CDR3: CASSPTGANTEAFF. The CDR3 nucleotides are TGCGCCAGCAGTCCGACAGGAGCGAACACTGAAGCTTTCTTT.

The DNA of the CDR3 is TGTGCCAGCGGTGTCAGGGTAAGGTACGAGCAGTACTTC. Protein sequence: CASGVRVRYEQYF. The V and J genes are TRBV27 and TRBJ2-7, with D perhaps TRBD1 (5 bases). V lost 8 bases and J 4 bases, leaving 15 bases between the germline ends. Germline V gene data show CDR1 as MNHEY and CDR2 as SMNVEV (reference sequence). CDR3 length: 13 residues.

The chain is built from TRBV6-5 and TRBJ1-1; D call uncertain. Germline V gene data show CDR1 as MNHEY and CDR2 as SVGAGI. The ends were cut back, 2 bases at V and 3 bases at J, with 13 bases in the middle. The CDR3 runs to 15 residues. The CDR3 spells CASSYLRAGDTEAFF. DNA of the CDR3: TGTGCCAGCAGTTACCTGCGAGCCGGGGACACTGAAGCTTTCTTT.

The V gene is TRBV5-4, the J gene TRBJ1-1, with 8 bases fitting TRBD1. Per germline, CDR1 SGHNT and CDR2 YYREEE (reference sequence). V shed 2 bases, J shed 3 bases, and the junction held 6 bases outside the gene matches. The CDR3 covers 15 residues. In DNA form, the CDR3 reads TGTGCCAGCAGCTTCGACAGGGGCGTAGACACTGAAGCTTTCTTT. As protein: CASSFDRGVDTEAFF.

The rearrangement uses TRBV4-1 and TRBJ1-6, with 7 bases aligning to TRBD1. Looked up from germline, CDR1 is MGHRA and CDR2 is YSYEKL. J lost 8 bases, V lost 0 bases, and 7 bases had no gene match. The CDR3 has 16 residues. CDR3 in amino acids: CASSQDPGQVYSPLHF. Written as DNA, the CDR3 is TGCGCCAGCAGCCAAGATCCAGGACAGGTGTATTCACCCCTCCACTTT.

The J gene is TRBJ1-2, the V gene TRBV7-8, with a possible D match to TRBD1 (6 bases). Between the trimmed V and J ends, which lost 6 bases and 2 bases, there was a span of 19 bases. CDR1 SGHVS and CDR2 FQNEAQ come from the germline V gene. This CDR3 is built from 16 residues. CDR3 sequence: CASSKVRGIENYGYTF. The CDR3 nucleotides read TGTGCCAGCAGTAAAGTCAGGGGTATTGAGAACTATGGCTACACCTTC.

The chain couples TRBV6-5 to TRBJ2-5; 11 nucleotides agree with TRBD1. Trimming removed 2 bases from V and 5 bases from J; junction bases left unmatched: 4. The germline gives CDR1 MNHEY, CDR2 SVGAGI. The CDR3 length is 15 residues. The CDR3 DNA follows: TGTGCCAGCAGTTACGATGGGACAGGGGGGGAGACCCAGTACTTC. This gives the protein CASSYDGTGGETQYF.

This clone was recorded only once. Other DNA sequences in the same sample also yield this CDR3. V usage is TRBV5-1 and J usage is TRBJ2-7; 11 nucleotides agree with TRBD1. The CDR3 sequence is 14 residues long. The V and J ends lost 2 bases and 4 bases, in that order; junction bases with no gene match: 2. Per germline, CDR1 SGHRS and CDR2 YFSETQ. CDR3 sequence: CASSLGQGAYEQYF. CDR3 DNA sequence: TGCGCCAGCAGCTTAGGACAGGGGGCGTACGAGCAGTACTTC.

The CDR3 is CASSEGSGKEGLEQFF. CDR3 DNA: TGCGCCAGCAGTGAAGGGTCAGGGAAGGAGGGACTGGAGCAGTTCTTC. The rearrangement links TRBV10-1 to TRBJ2-1; D is perhaps TRBD2 (6 bases). Per germline, CDR1 WNHNN and CDR2 SYGVQD (reference sequence). V gave up 3 bases and J gave up 10 bases, with 22 bases separating them. The CDR3 has 16 amino acids.

The V and J genes are TRBV6-5 and TRBJ1-2, with D hard to call. Germline assignment: CDR1 MNHEY and CDR2 SVGAGI. The CDR3 consists of 14 residues. V was shortened by 0 bases and J by 0 bases, with 5 bases between the two germline ends. The CDR3: CASSYSAANYGYTF. CDR3 coding DNA: TGTGCCAGCAGTTACTCTGCAGCTAACTATGGCTACACCTTC.

V is TRBV15 and J is TRBJ2-2; no firm D call. The CDR3 contains 14 residues. The V gene lost 1 base and the J gene lost 4 bases, with 7 bases spanning the gap. From germline, CDR1 is LNHNV and CDR2 YYDKDF (reference sequence). CDR3 nucleotide sequence: TGTGCCACCAGCAGAGCCACTACCACCGGGGAGCTGTTTTTT. It encodes CATSRATTTGELFF.

CDR3 nucleotide sequence: TGTGCCAGCAGCTTAATCCCAGGGGGCACTGAAGCTTTCTTT. This codes for CASSLIPGGTEAFF. The rearrangement joins TRBV11-2 to TRBJ1-1; 7 bases map to TRBD1. Germline V CDR1 and CDR2: SGHAT, FQNNGV. Trimming at V came to 2 bases and at J to 4 bases, leaving 4 bases not matched to a gene. The CDR3 is made up of 14 amino acids.

The CDR3 nucleotides read TGTGCCAGCACGGACAGGGATGGCTCACCCCTCCACTTT. Translating gives CASTDRDGSPLHF. This chain connects TRBV27 to TRBJ1-6; 8 bases map to TRBD1. This CDR3 has 13 amino acids. J gave up 10 bases and V 7 bases, and 6 bases lay outside the gene matches. The germline gives CDR1 MNHEY, CDR2 SMNVEV (reference sequence).

The V and J genes are TRBV5-1 and TRBJ1-2, with 9 nucleotides matching TRBD1. Germline V gene data show CDR1 as SGHRS and CDR2 as YFSETQ. Trimming cost V 4 bases and J 1 base; bases outside gene matches: 2. The CDR3 contains 14 residues. DNA for the CDR3: TGCGCCAGCAGCCGGACAGGGGATAACTATGGCTACACCTTC. Translating it yields CASSRTGDNYGYTF. The whole variable domain, remainder taken from reference TRBV5-1 and TRBJ1-2, is KAGVTQTPRYLIKTRGQQVTLSCSPISGHRSVSWYQQTPGQGLQFLFEYFSETQRNKGNFPGRFSGRQFSNSRSEMNVSTLELGDSALYLCASSRTGDNYGYTFGSGTRLTVV.

The chain combines TRBV10-2 with TRBJ2-2; 7 positions agree with TRBD1. J was trimmed by 1 base and V by 11 bases; bases with no gene match: 4. This CDR3 has 13 residues. CDR1 and CDR2 from the germline V gene are WSHSY and SAAADI. The chain's CDR3 is CAGRQGNTGELFF. The CDR3 DNA reads as TGCGCCGGCCGACAGGGGAACACCGGGGAGCTGTTTTTT.

This chain connects TRBV2 to TRBJ2-5; 8 bases agree with TRBD2. Germline values: CDR1 SNHLY, CDR2 FYNNEI. This CDR3 contains 17 residues. V lost 2 bases and J lost 0; bases outside the gene matches: 8. CDR3 sequence (DNA): TGTGCCAGCAGTGAACCCGGGGGGGGGAAGAACCAAGAGACCCAGTACTTC. Protein: CASSEPGGGKNQETQYF.

The rearrangement links TRBV5-1 to TRBJ1-2; D possibly corresponds to TRBD1 (6 bases). The CDR3 contains 16 residues. Per the germline V gene, CDR1 is SGHRS and CDR2 is YFSETQ. V was clipped by 2 bases and J by 4 bases, with 18 bases between them. The CDR3 loop reads CASSFGQTSTGYGYTF. The CDR3, as DNA: TGCGCCAGCAGCTTCGGACAGACCTCTACGGGCTATGGCTACACCTTC.

The genes are TRBV9 and TRBJ2-1, with 11 positions matching TRBD2. The junction had 10 bases not matched to a gene; V was cut back by 4 bases and J by 4 bases. The CDR3 contains 17 residues. Germline CDR1 reads SGDLS; CDR2 reads YYNGEE. For the CDR3, the DNA is TGTGCCAGCAGCTCGTCGATTAGCGGGGGGGTTTACAATGAGCAGTTCTTC. It specifies CASSSSISGGVYNEQFF.